This T cell receptor beta chain was recorded in a study of blood T cell repertoires in COVID-19. Study-wide context: T cells, B-cell-depleted T cells, or PBMCs supplied cDNA or gDNA.

V was shortened by 3 bases and J by 1 base, with 7 bases between the two germline ends. There are 14 residues in the CDR3. Germline V gene data show CDR1 as KGHSH and CDR2 as LQKENI. In this sample, this clone turned up once. Generated by immunoSEQ multiplex PCR, the TCRdb table keeps only in-frame clones and is missing some. The table lists some 80,000 clones, around four fifths of them singletons. The receptor's source is a man older than 75 with active or convalescent COVID-19. Specimen: peripheral blood. V and J are TRBV18 and TRBJ1-5; tentatively, D is TRBD1 (5 bases). CDR3 loop: CASSPRQSNQPQHF. CDR3 nucleotide sequence: TGTGCCAGCTCACCTCGACAGAGCAATCAGCCCCAGCATTTT.